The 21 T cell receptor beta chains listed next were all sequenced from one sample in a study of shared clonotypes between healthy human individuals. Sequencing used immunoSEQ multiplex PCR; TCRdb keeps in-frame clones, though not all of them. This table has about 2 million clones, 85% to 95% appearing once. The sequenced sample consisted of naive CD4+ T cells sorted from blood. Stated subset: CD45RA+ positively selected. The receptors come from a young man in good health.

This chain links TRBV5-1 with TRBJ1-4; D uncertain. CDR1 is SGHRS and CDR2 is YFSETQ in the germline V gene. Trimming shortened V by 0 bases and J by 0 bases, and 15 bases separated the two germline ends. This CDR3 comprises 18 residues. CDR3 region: CASSLAYGNFATNEKLFF. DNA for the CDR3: TGCGCCAGCAGCTTGGCCTATGGTAATTTTGCAACTAATGAAAAACTGTTTTTT.

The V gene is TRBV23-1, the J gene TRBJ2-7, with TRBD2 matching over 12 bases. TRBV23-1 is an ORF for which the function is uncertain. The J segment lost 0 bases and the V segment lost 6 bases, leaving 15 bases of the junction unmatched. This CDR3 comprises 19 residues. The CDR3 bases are TGCGCCAGCAGGCAGCCCCCCGGGACTAGCGGGCCTCTCTCCTACGAGCAGTACTTC. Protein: CASRQPPGTSGPLSYEQYF.

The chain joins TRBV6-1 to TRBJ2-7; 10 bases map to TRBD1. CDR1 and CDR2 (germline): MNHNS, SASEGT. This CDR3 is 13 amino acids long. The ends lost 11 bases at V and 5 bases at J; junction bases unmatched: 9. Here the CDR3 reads CAGRDRGSHEQYF. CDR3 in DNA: TGTGCCGGCCGGGACAGGGGTAGCCACGAGCAGTACTTC.

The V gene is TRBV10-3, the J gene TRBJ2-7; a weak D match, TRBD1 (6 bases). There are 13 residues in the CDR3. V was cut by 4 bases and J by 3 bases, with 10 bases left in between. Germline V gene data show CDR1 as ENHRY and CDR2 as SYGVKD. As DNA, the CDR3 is TGTGCCATCAGTGCTTCAGGGGACTACGAGCAGTACTTC. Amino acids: CAISASGDYEQYF.

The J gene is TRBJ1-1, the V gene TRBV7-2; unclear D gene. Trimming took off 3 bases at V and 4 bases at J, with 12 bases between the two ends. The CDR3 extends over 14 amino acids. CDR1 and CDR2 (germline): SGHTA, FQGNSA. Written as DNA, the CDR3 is TGTGCCAGCAGCTTCGTGGCGGAGGTCACTGAAGCTTTCTTT. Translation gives CASSFVAEVTEAFF.

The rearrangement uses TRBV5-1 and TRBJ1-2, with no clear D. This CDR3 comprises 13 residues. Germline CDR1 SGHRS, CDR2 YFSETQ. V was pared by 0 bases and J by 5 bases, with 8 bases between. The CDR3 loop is CASSLAVDYGYTF. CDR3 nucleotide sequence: TGCGCCAGCAGCTTGGCCGTTGATTATGGCTACACCTTC.

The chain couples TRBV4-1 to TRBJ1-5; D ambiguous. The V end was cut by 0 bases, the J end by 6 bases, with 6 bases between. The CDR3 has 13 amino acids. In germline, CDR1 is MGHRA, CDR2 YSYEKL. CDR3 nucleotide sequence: TGCGCCAGCAGCCAAGATAAGGGTCAGCCCCAGCATTTT. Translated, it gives CASSQDKGQPQHF.

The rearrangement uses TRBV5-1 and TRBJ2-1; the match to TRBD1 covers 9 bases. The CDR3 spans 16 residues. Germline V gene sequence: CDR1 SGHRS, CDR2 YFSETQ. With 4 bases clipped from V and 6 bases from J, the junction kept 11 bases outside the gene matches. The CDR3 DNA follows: TGCGCCAGCAGCCCACGTCCGGGACAGGGTCTCAATGAGCAGTTCTTC. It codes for CASSPRPGQGLNEQFF.

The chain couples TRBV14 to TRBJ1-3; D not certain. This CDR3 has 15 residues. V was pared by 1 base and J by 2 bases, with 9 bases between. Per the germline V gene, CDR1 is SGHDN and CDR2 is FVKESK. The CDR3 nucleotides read TGTGCCAGCAGCCAAGTACACGGGACTGGAAACACCATATATTTT. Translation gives CASSQVHGTGNTIYF.

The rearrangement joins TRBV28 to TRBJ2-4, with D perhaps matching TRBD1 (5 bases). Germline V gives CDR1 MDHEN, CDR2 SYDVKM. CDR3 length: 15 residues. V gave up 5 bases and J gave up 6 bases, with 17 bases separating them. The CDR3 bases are TGTGCCAGCAGTCCCACCAGGGTCGTGGGAAACATTCAGTACTTC. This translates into CASSPTRVVGNIQYF.

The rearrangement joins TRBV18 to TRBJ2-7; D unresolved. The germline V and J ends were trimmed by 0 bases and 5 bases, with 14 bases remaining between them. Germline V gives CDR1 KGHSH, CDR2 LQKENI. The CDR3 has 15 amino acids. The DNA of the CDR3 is TGTGCCAGCTCACCACCGGGTCCCCGGTCGAACGAGCAGTACTTC. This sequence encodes CASSPPGPRSNEQYF.

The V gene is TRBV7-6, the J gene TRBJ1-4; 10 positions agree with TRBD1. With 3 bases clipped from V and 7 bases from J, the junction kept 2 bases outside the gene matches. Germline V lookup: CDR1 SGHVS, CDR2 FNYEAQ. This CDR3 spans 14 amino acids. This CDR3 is CASSLDRGGEKLFF. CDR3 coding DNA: TGTGCCAGCAGCTTGGACAGGGGGGGTGAAAAACTGTTTTTT. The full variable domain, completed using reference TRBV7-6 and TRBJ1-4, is GAGVSQSPRYKVTKRGQDVALRCDPISGHVSLYWYRQALGQGPEFLTYFNYEAQQDKSGLPNDRFSAERPEGSISTLTIQRTEQRDSAMYRCASSLDRGGEKLFFGSGTQLSVL.

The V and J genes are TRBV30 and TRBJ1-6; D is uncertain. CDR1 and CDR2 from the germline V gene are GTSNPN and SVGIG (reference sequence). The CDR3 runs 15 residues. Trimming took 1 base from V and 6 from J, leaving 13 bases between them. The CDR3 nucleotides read TGTGCCTGGAGTGCCGCGGACCGGGCTAATTCACCCCTCCACTTT. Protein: CAWSAADRANSPLHF.

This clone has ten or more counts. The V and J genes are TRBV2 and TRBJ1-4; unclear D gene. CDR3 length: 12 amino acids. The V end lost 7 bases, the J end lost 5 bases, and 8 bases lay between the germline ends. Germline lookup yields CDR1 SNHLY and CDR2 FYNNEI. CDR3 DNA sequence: TGTGCCAGCAATTTCGGAAATGAAAAACTGTTTTTT. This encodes CASNFGNEKLFF.

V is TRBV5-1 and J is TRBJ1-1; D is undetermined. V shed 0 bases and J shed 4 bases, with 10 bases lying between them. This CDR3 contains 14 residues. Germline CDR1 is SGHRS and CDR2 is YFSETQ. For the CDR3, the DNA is TGCGCCAGCAGCTTGGAGGGTCAACTCACTGAAGCTTTCTTT. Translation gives CASSLEGQLTEAFF.

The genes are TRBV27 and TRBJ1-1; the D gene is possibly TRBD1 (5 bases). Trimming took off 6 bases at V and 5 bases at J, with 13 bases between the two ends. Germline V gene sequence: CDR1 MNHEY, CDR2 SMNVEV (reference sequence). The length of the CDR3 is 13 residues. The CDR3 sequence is CASRVTDRTEAFF. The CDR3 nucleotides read TGTGCCAGCAGAGTGACAGACAGAACTGAAGCTTTCTTT.

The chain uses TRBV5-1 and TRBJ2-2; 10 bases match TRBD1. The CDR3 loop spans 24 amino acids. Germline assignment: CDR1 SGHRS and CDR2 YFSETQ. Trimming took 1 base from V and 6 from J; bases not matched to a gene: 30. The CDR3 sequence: CASSLHPSPIPYSPRDRGPGELFF. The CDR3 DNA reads TGCGCCAGCAGCTTGCATCCTTCCCCAATCCCATATTCCCCCCGGGACAGGGGACCCGGGGAGCTGTTTTTT. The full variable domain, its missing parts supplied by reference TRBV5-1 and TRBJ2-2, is KAGVTQTPRYLIKTRGQQVTLSCSPISGHRSVSWYQQTPGQGLQFLFEYFSETQRNKGNFPGRFSGRQFSNSRSEMNVSTLELGDSALYLCASSLHPSPIPYSPRDRGPGELFFGEGSRLTVL.

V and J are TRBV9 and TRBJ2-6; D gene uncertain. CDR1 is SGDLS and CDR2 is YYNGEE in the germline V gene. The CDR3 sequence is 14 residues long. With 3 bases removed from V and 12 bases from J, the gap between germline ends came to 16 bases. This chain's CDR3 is CASSADRYLGVLTF. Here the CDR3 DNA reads TGTGCCAGCAGCGCAGACCGATACCTGGGCGTCCTGACTTTC.

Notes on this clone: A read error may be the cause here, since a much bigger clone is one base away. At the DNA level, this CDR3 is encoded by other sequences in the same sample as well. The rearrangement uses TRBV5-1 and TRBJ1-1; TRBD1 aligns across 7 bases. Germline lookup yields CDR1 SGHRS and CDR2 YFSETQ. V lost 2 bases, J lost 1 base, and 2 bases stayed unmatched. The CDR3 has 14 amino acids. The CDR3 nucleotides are TGCGCCAGCAGCTTTGGACAGGAGAACACTGAAGCTTTCTTT. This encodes CASSFGQENTEAFF.

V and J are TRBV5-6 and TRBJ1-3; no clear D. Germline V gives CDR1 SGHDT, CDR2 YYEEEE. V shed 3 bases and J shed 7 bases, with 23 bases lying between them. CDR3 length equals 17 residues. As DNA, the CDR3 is TGTGCCAGCAGCTACTGGGCCCGTTGGCTATCGGTCAACACCATATATTTT. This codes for CASSYWARWLSVNTIYF.

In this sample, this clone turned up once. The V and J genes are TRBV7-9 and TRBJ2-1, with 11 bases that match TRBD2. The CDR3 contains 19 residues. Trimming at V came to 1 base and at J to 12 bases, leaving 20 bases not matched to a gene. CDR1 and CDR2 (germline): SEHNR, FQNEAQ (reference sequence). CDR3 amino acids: CASSLEVLAGGPETPRQFF. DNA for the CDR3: TGTGCCAGCAGCTTAGAGGTATTAGCGGGAGGGCCCGAGACGCCCCGGCAGTTCTTC.